The 24 T cell receptor beta chains listed next were all sequenced from one sample in a study of blood T cell repertoires in COVID-19 (dated by TCRdb to between 2020 and 2021). Libraries were prepared through the immunoSEQ multiplex PCR assay. TCRdb took over this immuneACCESS table, retaining in-frame rearrangements with V and J assigned. Such tables are incomplete; in checked studies, under half of the missing clones stem from an unresolved V gene, and the remainder is unexplained. The sample records 200,000 or so clones, 80% to 90% of which are singletons. About 10% of the sample is held by the ten biggest clonotypes. Sequencing used peripheral blood. The receptor set was obtained from a human donor with active or convalescent COVID-19. The donor label of this sample is uncertain.

The rearrangement uses TRBV7-9 and TRBJ2-1, with 7 bases that match TRBD2. Germline CDR1 and CDR2: SEHNR and FQNEAQ (reference sequence). The CDR3 consists of 15 residues. The ends lost 1 base at V and 7 bases at J; junction bases unmatched: 7. The DNA for the CDR3 is TGTGCCAGCAGCTTAGTCGGACTAGAGGGGAATGAGCAGTTCTTC. It translates to CASSLVGLEGNEQFF.

This clone has a handful of counts. The genes are TRBV10-3 and TRBJ2-7; D may be TRBD2 (6 bases). The CDR3 is 12 residues long. V dropped 4 bases and J dropped 2 bases, with 6 bases sitting between them. CDR1 is ENHRY and CDR2 is SYGVKD in the germline V gene. As DNA, the CDR3 is TGTGCCATCAGTGGGGGGGCCTACGAGCAGTACTTC. Translation gives CAISGGAYEQYF.

This chain links TRBV10-3 with TRBJ2-2, with 7 bases identical to TRBD1. Germline assignment: CDR1 ENHRY and CDR2 SYGVKD. The CDR3 spans 14 residues. Unmatched junction bases numbered 2, after V lost 4 bases and J lost 3 bases. The CDR3 coding sequence is TGTGCCATCAGTGGGACAGGCTACACCGGGGAGCTGTTTTTT. It translates to CAISGTGYTGELFF.

The genes are TRBV3-1 (or the pseudogene TRBV3-2) and TRBJ2-7; 9 nucleotides match TRBD1. The trim removed 0 bases at V and 1 base at J, leaving 7 bases unmatched. The germline V gene encodes CDR1 LGHDT and CDR2 YNNKEL (reference sequence). There are 17 residues in the CDR3. The CDR3 reads CASSQEGTGRQSYEQYF. For the CDR3, the DNA is TGTGCCAGCAGCCAAGAGGGGACAGGGCGCCAATCCTACGAGCAGTACTTC.

V usage is TRBV6-5 and J usage is TRBJ1-1; D is unclear. Germline V gene data show CDR1 as MNHEY and CDR2 as SVGAGI. The V end was cut by 0 bases, the J end by 0 bases, with 8 bases between. The CDR3 extends over 15 amino acids. The CDR3 DNA reads as TGTGCCAGCAGTTACTCGGGGAGACTGAACACTGAAGCTTTCTTT. It codes for CASSYSGRLNTEAFF.

CDR3 residues: CASSWGDPGNTIYF. Here the CDR3 DNA reads TGTGCCAGCAGTTGGGGAGATCCTGGAAACACCATATATTTT. V is TRBV28 and J is TRBJ1-3; D remains ambiguous. This CDR3 has 14 amino acids. The germline gives CDR1 MDHEN, CDR2 SYDVKM. The V end was cut by 4 bases, the J end by 2 bases, with 9 bases between.

This clone is a singleton in its sample. The V and J genes are TRBV7-3 and TRBJ2-2, with D possibly being TRBD2 (6 bases). Germline V CDR1 and CDR2: SGHTA, FQGTGA. The CDR3 is made up of 15 amino acids. The V end lost 5 bases, the J end lost 0 bases, and 10 bases lay between the germline ends. CDR3 in amino acids: CASSRGASNTGELFF. CDR3 nucleotide sequence: TGTGCCAGCAGCCGCGGGGCCTCGAACACCGGGGAGCTGTTTTTT.

The chain recombines TRBV28 with TRBJ1-5; 8 bases fit TRBD1. The CDR3 extends over 16 amino acids. CDR1 is MDHEN and CDR2 is SYDVKM in the germline V gene. V gave up 5 bases and J gave up 2 bases; unmatched junction bases: 8. For the CDR3, the DNA is TGTGCCAGCAGTCTGACAGGGGAGGGGGGCAATCAGCCCCAGCATTTT. It codes for CASSLTGEGGNQPQHF. Filled out from reference TRBV28 and TRBJ1-5, the complete variable domain reads DVKVTQSSRYLVKRTGEKVFLECVQDMDHENMFWYRQDPGLGLRLIYFSYDVKMKEKGDIPEGYSVSREKKERFSLILESASTNQTSMYLCASSLTGEGGNQPQHFGDGTRLSIL.

The J gene is TRBJ1-6, the V gene TRBV5-6; a weak D match, TRBD1 (5 bases). Germline CDR1 and CDR2: SGHDT and YYEEEE. V was cut by 5 bases and J by 6 bases, with 9 bases left in between. There are 13 residues in the CDR3. As DNA, the CDR3 is TGTGCCAGCAGATATGGGGCTAATTCACCCCTCCACTTT. This encodes CASRYGANSPLHF.

This clone was seen only once. The chain carries TRBV20-1 and TRBJ2-7; 11 bases line up with TRBD2. This CDR3 is built from 16 residues. The V gene end was trimmed by 3 bases and the J gene end by 2 bases; junction bases not matched to a gene: 9. CDR1 and CDR2 (germline): DFQATT, SNEGSKA (reference sequence). This CDR3 reads CSASLAGGHRPYEQYF. The CDR3 nucleotides read TGCAGTGCTAGTCTAGCGGGAGGCCACCGCCCCTACGAGCAGTACTTC.

J is TRBJ2-5 and V is TRBV29-1; TRBD2 matches 10 bases. V shed 7 bases, J shed 10 bases, and the junction held 12 bases outside the gene matches. CDR1 is SQVTM and CDR2 is ANQGSEA in the germline V gene. There are 13 residues in the CDR3. Here the CDR3 reads CSGSGTSDRGQYF. In DNA form, the CDR3 reads TGCAGCGGGTCCGGGACTAGCGACCGTGGCCAGTACTTC.

The chain employs TRBV6-5 and TRBJ2-7; 7 bases are a match to TRBD2. CDR1 MNHEY and CDR2 SVGAGI come from the germline V gene. This CDR3 is built from 12 residues. With 6 bases clipped from V and 9 bases from J, the junction kept 8 bases outside the gene matches. The CDR3 DNA follows: TGTGCCAGCAGCACGGGACTATCAGGGCAGTACTTC. This gives the protein CASSTGLSGQYF.

The chain carries TRBV29-1 and TRBJ1-2; D perhaps matches TRBD1 (6 bases). Germline lookup yields CDR1 SQVTM and CDR2 ANQGSEA. The CDR3 contains 13 residues. Trimming removed 2 bases from V and 8 bases from J, with 15 bases in between. The CDR3 reads CSVESQGSLGYTF. Written as DNA, the CDR3 is TGCAGCGTTGAATCTCAGGGGTCCTTAGGCTACACCTTC.

This clone occurred once. The chain carries TRBV11-3 and TRBJ2-3, with 8 bases that match TRBD2. The CDR3 totals 15 residues. Unmatched junction bases numbered 10, after V lost 5 bases and J lost 6 bases. CDR1 and CDR2 from the germline V gene are SGHNT and YENEEA. The CDR3 is CASSRSGDGSDTQYF. CDR3 coding DNA: TGTGCCAGCAGCCGTAGCGGGGATGGGTCGGATACGCAGTATTTT.

The chain links TRBV19 to TRBJ1-5, with 8 bases that match TRBD1. Germline V gene data show CDR1 as LNHDA and CDR2 as SQIVND (reference sequence). Trimming took 5 bases from V and 5 from J; bases not matched to a gene: 11. This CDR3 has 16 residues. The CDR3 spells CASSARAGGLHQPQHF. The CDR3 coding sequence is TGTGCCAGTAGTGCACGCGCAGGGGGCTTGCATCAGCCCCAGCATTTT.

This clone was seen more than once but under ten times. The J gene is TRBJ2-1, the V gene TRBV11-2; the D gene is possibly TRBD1 (6 bases). The germline gives CDR1 SGHAT, CDR2 FQNNGV. The V end lost 1 base, the J end lost 3 bases, and 10 bases lay between the germline ends. CDR3 size: 15 residues. Here the CDR3 reads CASSLGTADYNEQFF. The CDR3 bases are TGTGCCAGCAGCTTAGGGACAGCTGACTACAATGAGCAGTTCTTC.

Note on this clone: Its ends do not fully match the called genes, so a read error is possible. The chain uses TRBV9 and TRBJ1-2; 8 bases line up with TRBD1. Germline V CDR1 and CDR2: SGDLS, YYNGEE. CDR3 size: 14 residues. The CDR3 DNA is TGTGCCAGCACCAGAATTTCAACCGGGACAGGAATCTTCTTC. Encoded protein: CASTRISTGTGIFF.

This chain links TRBV7-5 with TRBJ2-7; the table's D call TRBD1 went unverified against the DNA. TRBV7-5 is a listed pseudogene. The CDR3 has 17 amino acids. CDR3: CVRSLFRQGSPPYEQYF. The CDR3 region has the DNA TGTGTCAGAAGCTTATTCCGACAGGGCTCTCCCCCCTACGAGCAGTACTTC.

The chain carries TRBV20-1 and TRBJ1-1; D is uncertain. The CDR3 totals 13 residues. The ends were cut back, 3 bases at V and 4 bases at J, with 12 bases in the middle. CDR1 DFQATT and CDR2 SNEGSKA come from the germline V gene (reference sequence). DNA of the CDR3: TGCAGTGCTAGTGGGATGGAGATCACTGAAGCTTTCTTT. Its translation: CSASGMEITEAFF.

The chain combines TRBV4-2 with TRBJ1-1; no reliable D call. The CDR3 consists of 14 residues. CDR1 is LGHNA and CDR2 is YNFKEQ in the germline V gene. Trimming stripped 2 bases from V and 0 bases from J, with 7 bases between. In DNA, the CDR3 is TGTGCCAGCAGCCAACAGGCCATGAACACTGAAGCTTTCTTT. Translation: CASSQQAMNTEAFF.

The CDR3 region is CASSPRIAGFDYGYTF. The CDR3 bases are TGTGCCAGCTCACCACGAATAGCAGGGTTTGACTATGGCTACACCTTC. J is TRBJ1-2 and V is TRBV18, with D maybe TRBD1 (5 bases). V was clipped by 1 base and J by 3 bases, with 15 bases between them. CDR1 KGHSH and CDR2 LQKENI come from the germline V gene. The CDR3 length is 16 residues.

This clone was counted a single time. V usage is TRBV2 and J usage is TRBJ1-6; TRBD1 might be the D (6 bases). Trimming cost V 5 bases and J 4 bases, with 15 bases left between them. Germline V CDR1 and CDR2: SNHLY, FYNNEI. This CDR3 contains 16 residues. The CDR3 region is CASSSQGALYNSPLHF. CDR3 coding DNA: TGTGCCAGCAGTTCACAGGGAGCCCTTTATAATTCACCCCTCCACTTT.

This clone was seen a single time. CDR3 in amino acids: CAWSVGTGNEKLFF. CDR3 DNA: TGTGCCTGGAGTGTAGGCACGGGTAATGAAAAACTGTTTTTT. The genes are TRBV30 and TRBJ1-4; D gene ambiguous. Deletions cut 0 bases from V and 4 bases from J, with 9 bases between. Germline V lookup: CDR1 GTSNPN, CDR2 SVGIG (reference sequence). The CDR3 contains 14 residues.

The chain recombines TRBV6-1 with TRBJ1-1; 7 nucleotides match TRBD1. The germline V gene encodes CDR1 MNHNS and CDR2 SASEGT. This CDR3 is built from 14 residues. The V gene end was trimmed by 3 bases and the J gene end by 5 bases; junction bases not matched to a gene: 6. The DNA for the CDR3 is TGTGCCAGCAGTGAGTTTACAGGGGAGACTGAAGCTTTCTTT. This gives the protein CASSEFTGETEAFF.